This TCR beta chain was obtained from a study of cytotoxic CD8 clonotypes in ibrutinib-treated CLL. Study-wide background: Among the samples, the mean was about 270,000 productive templates and about 90,000 productive rearrangements. Study-wide results and caveats: Sampling time points were not equivalent between sustained-remission and progressing patients.

Generated by immunoSEQ multiplex PCR, the TCRdb table keeps only in-frame clones and is missing some. The sample includes roughly 200,000 clones, nearly 80% of them seen just once. This clone was observed a few times. Its antigen is unknown. Extraction of approximately 2 micrograms of genomic DNA from cryopreserved PBMCs supplied material for TCR beta libraries. This specimen consisted of PBMCs, obtained after 12 months of ibrutinib treatment. This TCR derives from a human donor with chronic lymphocytic leukemia.

The DNA of the CDR3 is TGTGCCAGCAGCGTAGCTGATCGGGCAGGCGGATATGGCTACACCTTC. Amino acids: CASSVADRAGGYGYTF. V and J are TRBV9 and TRBJ1-2; D gene unclear. Germline lookup yields CDR1 SGDLS and CDR2 YYNGEE. The CDR3 contains 16 residues. V was shortened by 0 bases and J by 5 bases, with 17 bases between the two germline ends.